This record covers a single T cell receptor beta chain. The sample comes from a study of cytomegalovirus exposure and HLA in healthy donors. CDR1 is SGHNT and CDR2 is YYREEE in the germline V gene (reference sequence). There are 15 residues in the CDR3. V was pared by 0 bases and J by 6 bases, with 13 bases between. The table came from immunoSEQ multiplex PCR; TCRdb's copy has only in-frame clones and leaves some out. Seen here are around 190,000 clones, about 82% observed once, and the top ten hold more than 1.1%. Sample: PBMCs. The chain links TRBV5-4 to TRBJ1-5, with D uncertain. The source is a woman under 30 in good health and CMV-seronegative. CDR3 in amino acids: CASSLGGIRGQPQHF. The DNA for the CDR3 is TGTGCCAGCAGCTTGGGAGGGATTCGTGGTCAGCCCCAGCATTTT.